Below are 29 T cell receptor beta chains sequenced from a single sample in a study of spatial heterogeneity in lung cancer. Study results and caveats: Intratumoral expanded alpha and beta TCR counts were found to track tumor mutation counts.

No antigen has been assigned to these receptors. Sample time point: sample taken at primary tumor resection. TCRdb ran MiXCR on the 5' RACE reads and lists one entry per CDR3 protein. The sample includes over 950 distinct CDR3 sequences, 12% of them seen just once. The sequenced sample was lung tumor tissue, obtained at surgery. The receptor source for this set is a male donor with early-stage non-small cell lung cancer.

By its share, this clonotype is hyperexpanded. This chain links TRBV11-2 with TRBJ2-2, with D maybe TRBD2 (6 bases). There are 17 residues in the CDR3. Trimming took 6 bases from V and 4 from J, leaving 21 bases between them. The germline gives CDR1 SGHAT, CDR2 FQNNGV. This CDR3 reads CASRFPLAGTATGELFF. The CDR3 coding sequence is TGTGCCAGCAGGTTCCCACTTGCGGGAACGGCCACCGGGGAGCTGTTTTTT.

This chain connects TRBV5-6 to TRBJ2-7, with 9 bases identical to TRBD1. Germline CDR1 SGHDT, CDR2 YYEEEE. The trim removed 2 bases at V and 4 bases at J, leaving 4 bases unmatched. The CDR3 is 14 amino acids. CDR3 sequence reads: CASSFTGGGYEQYF. The CDR3 nucleotides are TGTGCCAGCAGCTTTACAGGGGGCGGATACGAGCAGTACTTC.

This clonotype is medium-sized in the sample. V usage is TRBV13 and J usage is TRBJ2-2, with 14 bases that match TRBD2. The germline V gene has CDR1 PRHDT and CDR2 FYEKMQ (reference sequence). V trimming: 4 bases; J trimming: 5 bases; junction bases outside the gene matches: 6. This CDR3 is 17 amino acids long. The CDR3 DNA is TGTGCCAGCAGCTCGGGACTAGCGGGAGTATGGACCGGGGAGCTGTTTTTT. This gives the protein CASSSGLAGVWTGELFF.

V and J are TRBV6-2 or TRBV6-3 and TRBJ1-1, with D unresolved. V was shortened by 4 bases and J by 8 bases, with 8 bases between the two germline ends. The germline gives CDR1 MNHEY, CDR2 SVGEGT. The CDR3 runs to 11 residues. In DNA form, the CDR3 reads TGTGCCAGCAGTTTGGGATGGGAAGCTTTCTTT. Protein: CASSLGWEAFF.

This clonotype was recorded many times. The chain uses TRBV7-8 and TRBJ1-5; 8 nucleotides align to TRBD1. Germline V gene lookup returns CDR1 SGHVS and CDR2 FQNEAQ. This CDR3 contains 13 residues. V shed 3 bases and J 6 bases; nucleotides not matched to a gene: 1. The chain's CDR3 is CASSLTGVQPQHF. The CDR3 DNA reads TGTGCCAGCAGCTTGACAGGGGTTCAGCCCCAGCATTTT.

This clonotype is medium-sized. The chain is built from TRBV25-1 and TRBJ1-1; tentative D call: TRBD1 (5 bases). V lost 1 base, J lost 11 bases, and 17 bases lay in between. Germline CDR1 reads MGHDK; CDR2 reads SYGVNS. The CDR3 length is 14 residues. The CDR3 reads CASSESMGRFDAFF. CDR3 DNA sequence: TGTGCCAGCAGTGAATCAATGGGACGCTTTGACGCTTTCTTT.

This clonotype is medium-sized in the sample. The chain carries TRBV7-9 and TRBJ2-5, with TRBD2 matching 10 bases. Germline lookup yields CDR1 SEHNR and CDR2 FQNEAQ (reference sequence). J was trimmed by 4 bases and V by 2 bases; bases with no gene match: 10. This CDR3 has 17 amino acids. The CDR3 region has the DNA TGTGCCAGCAGCTTAAGGTCTAGCGGGAGAGCTCCAGAGACCCAGTACTTC. The encoded protein is CASSLRSSGRAPETQYF.

This chain links TRBV29-1 with TRBJ2-7, with D hard to call. Per the germline V gene, CDR1 is SQVTM and CDR2 is ANQGSEA. Trimming shortened V by 6 bases and J by 3 bases, and 9 bases separated the two germline ends. The CDR3 spans 11 residues. The CDR3 is CSVETHYEQYF. For the CDR3, the DNA is TGCAGCGTCGAGACACACTACGAGCAGTACTTC.

This clonotype is large. V and J are TRBV6-5 and TRBJ1-6; D gene unclear. V lost 8 bases, J lost 10 bases, and 24 bases lay in between. From germline, CDR1 is MNHEY and CDR2 SVGAGI. This CDR3 spans 16 amino acids. CDR3 residues: CASGLQVGASGSPLHF. As DNA, the CDR3 is TGTGCCAGCGGACTCCAGGTGGGCGCCTCAGGATCACCCCTCCACTTT.

The rearrangement uses TRBV5-1 and TRBJ1-2; 7 bases fit TRBD1. The CDR3 runs 15 residues. J was trimmed by 0 bases and V by 2 bases; bases with no gene match: 4. The germline CDR1 and CDR2 sequences are SGHRS and YFSETQ. CDR3 nucleotides: TGCGCCAGCAGCTTAGGAGGGACAGCTAACTATGGCTACACCTTC. Translating gives CASSLGGTANYGYTF.

By its share, this clonotype is medium-sized. The V gene is TRBV20-1, the J gene TRBJ1-5; TRBD1 is a possible D gene (6 bases). The CDR3 totals 14 residues. V lost 0 bases to trimming and J lost 2 bases, with 8 bases between them. Germline values: CDR1 DFQATT, CDR2 SNEGSKA (reference sequence). The CDR3 nucleotides are TGCAGTGCTAGAGAGGGACACGGCAATCAGCCCCAGCATTTT. As protein: CSAREGHGNQPQHF.

This clonotype is deemed medium-sized. The chain carries TRBV5-1 and TRBJ2-4; 10 bases fit TRBD2. The CDR3 consists of 15 residues. CDR1 and CDR2 from the germline V gene are SGHRS and YFSETQ. The junction had 3 bases not matched to a gene; V was cut back by 2 bases and J by 4 bases. The CDR3 nucleotides are TGCGCCAGCAGCTTTGGTAGCGGGAGGAAAAACATTCAGTACTTC. This translates into CASSFGSGRKNIQYF.

In its sample, this clonotype is medium-sized (0.01 to 0.1%). Here the CDR3 DNA reads TGTGCCAGCAGAAACACGGGGGGCTGGACCGGGGAGCTGTTTTTT. Its protein product is CASRNTGGWTGELFF. The V call is TRBV11-2, the J call TRBJ2-2, with D tentatively TRBD2 (7 bases). The CDR3 has 15 amino acids. CDR1 SGHAT and CDR2 FQNNGV come from the germline V gene. The V and J ends lost 6 bases and 5 bases respectively, with 16 bases between them. The full variable domain, its missing parts supplied by reference TRBV11-2 and TRBJ2-2, is EAGVAQSPRYKIIEKRQSVAFWCNPISGHATLYWYQQILGQGPKLLIQFQNNGVVDDSQLPKDRFSAERLKGVDSTLKIQPAKLEDSAVYLCASRNTGGWTGELFFGEGSRLTVL.

This clonotype ranks as medium-sized. The CDR3 here is CASSRAVGQSLSGANVLTF. The CDR3 nucleotides are TGTGCCAGCAGCCGCGCCGTCGGGCAAAGCCTCTCTGGGGCCAACGTCCTGACTTTC. This sequence joins TRBV7-9 and TRBJ2-6; D not resolved. V lost 5 bases and J 0 bases, leaving 20 bases between the germline ends. The CDR3 is made up of 19 amino acids. The germline V gene has CDR1 SEHNR and CDR2 FQNEAQ (reference sequence).

This clonotype was seen repeatedly, ten times or more. The J gene is TRBJ2-7, the V gene TRBV7-8; D gene uncertain. The CDR3 loop spans 14 amino acids. Germline V lookup: CDR1 SGHVS, CDR2 FQNEAQ. V was clipped by 1 base and J by 3 bases, with 10 bases between them. CDR3 residues: CASSLGRVFYEQYF. CDR3 bases: TGTGCCAGCAGCTTAGGCAGAGTGTTCTACGAGCAGTACTTC.

This clonotype is judged medium-sized. The chain uses TRBV24-1 and TRBJ2-1, with D possibly matching TRBD1 (5 bases). Germline values: CDR1 KGHDR, CDR2 SFDVKD. Trimming left V 2 bases short and J 3 bases short, with 7 bases between. The CDR3 totals 14 residues. In DNA, the CDR3 is TGTGCCACCAGTGATTCCAGGGACTACAATGAGCAGTTCTTC. As protein: CATSDSRDYNEQFF.

This clonotype was recorded at least ten times. The rearrangement joins TRBV5-4 to TRBJ2-5; no definite D call. V was shortened by 0 bases and J by 5 bases, with 8 bases between the two germline ends. Germline V gene lookup returns CDR1 SGHNT and CDR2 YYREEE (reference sequence). The CDR3 covers 13 residues. CDR3 bases: TGTGCCAGCAGCTTGGTTCCGGCCGAGACCCAGTACTTC. Protein sequence: CASSLVPAETQYF.

The chain joins TRBV12-5 to TRBJ2-5; D remains ambiguous. V dropped 2 bases and J dropped 2 bases, with 9 bases sitting between them. The CDR3 runs to 14 residues. Germline CDR1 is LGHNT and CDR2 is FRNRAP. This CDR3 reads CASGLTQLQETQYF. The CDR3 DNA sequence: TGTGCTAGTGGTTTGACTCAACTACAAGAGACCCAGTACTTC.

By sample share, this clonotype is medium-sized (0.01 to 0.1%). This chain links TRBV2 with TRBJ2-2, with 12 bases identical to TRBD1. The J segment lost 6 bases and the V segment lost 6 bases, leaving 5 bases of the junction unmatched. Per germline, CDR1 SNHLY and CDR2 FYNNEI. This CDR3 spans 15 amino acids. CDR3: CASRPGTGGSGELFF. The CDR3 nucleotides read TGTGCCAGCAGACCCGGGACAGGGGGCTCCGGGGAGCTGTTTTTT.

This clonotype has just a few counts. This rearrangement joins TRBV6-5 to TRBJ2-5; D is undetermined. Per germline, CDR1 MNHEY and CDR2 SVGAGI. Trimming left V 4 bases short and J 0 bases short, with 6 bases between. The CDR3 loop spans 13 amino acids. CDR3 coding DNA: TGTGCCAGCAGTTCTAGGAACCAAGAGACCCAGTACTTC. It is translated as CASSSRNQETQYF.

This clonotype is medium-sized within its sample. This sequence joins TRBV10-3 and TRBJ1-2; 8 bases are a match to TRBD1. With 5 bases clipped from V and 8 bases from J, the junction kept 1 base outside the gene matches. The CDR3 length is 11 residues. Germline V gene sequence: CDR1 ENHRY, CDR2 SYGVKD. CDR3 sequence (DNA): TGTGCCATCAGTACAGGGGGGGGCTACACCTTC. Translated, it gives CAISTGGGYTF.

This clonotype is medium-sized in the sample. This chain connects TRBV6-1 to TRBJ2-5; 12 bases map to TRBD2. The CDR3 has 16 amino acids. Losses at the gene ends were 1 base for V and 9 bases for J; bases not matched to a gene: 9. Germline assignment: CDR1 MNHNS and CDR2 SASEGT. The CDR3 loop reads CASSEVGTSGSGAQYF. The CDR3 coding sequence is TGTGCCAGCAGTGAAGTGGGGACTAGCGGGTCTGGGGCCCAGTACTTC.

Only a few counts were recorded for this clonotype. The V and J genes are TRBV11-2 and TRBJ2-1; D unclear. CDR1 is SGHAT and CDR2 is FQNNGV in the germline V gene. The CDR3 spans 15 residues. V lost 6 bases, J lost 5 bases, and 17 bases lay in between. The CDR3 reads CASSFRSSTNNEQFF. DNA of the CDR3: TGTGCCAGCAGTTTCAGATCGTCAACCAACAATGAGCAGTTCTTC.

Relative to its sample, this clonotype is medium-sized. The chain joins TRBV3-1 to TRBJ1-5; D might be TRBD1 (5 bases). Trimming took off 1 base at V and 5 bases at J, with 12 bases between the two ends. The V gene's germline CDR1 is LGHDT and CDR2 YNNKEL (reference sequence). The CDR3 spans 15 residues. Written as DNA, the CDR3 is TGTGCCAGCAGCCAAGGGACCAGGGCTGATCAGCCCCAGCATTTT. The encoded protein is CASSQGTRADQPQHF. The full variable domain, with the rest looked up from reference TRBV3-1 and TRBJ1-5, is DTAVSQTPKYLVTQMGNDKSIKCEQNLGHDTMYWYKQDSKKFLKIMFSYNNKELIINETVPNRFSPKSPDKAHLNLHINSLELGDSAVYFCASSQGTRADQPQHFGDGTRLSIL.

This clonotype was found a few times. Here the CDR3 reads CATKENTEAFF. CDR3 in DNA: TGTGCCACCAAAGAAAACACTGAAGCTTTCTTT. The V and J genes are TRBV12-3 or TRBV12-4 and TRBJ1-1; no clear D gene. This CDR3 is 11 amino acids long. V lost 10 bases to trimming and J lost 2 bases, with 8 bases between them.

Ten or more counts support this clonotype. The V and J genes are TRBV5-6 and TRBJ2-5; TRBD1 matches 8 bases. This CDR3 comprises 14 residues. CDR1 SGHDT and CDR2 YYEEEE come from the germline V gene. The J segment lost 5 bases and the V segment lost 5 bases, leaving 8 bases of the junction unmatched. CDR3 amino acids: CASSPRGLGETQYF. The CDR3 DNA is TGTGCCAGCAGTCCCAGGGGGCTAGGGGAGACCCAGTACTTC.

This clonotype is deemed medium-sized (0.01 to 0.1%). J is TRBJ2-7 and V is TRBV20-1; 9 bases line up with TRBD2. Per the germline V gene, CDR1 is DFQATT and CDR2 is SNEGSKA (reference sequence). The CDR3 runs 15 residues. V lost 5 bases, J lost 2 bases, and 10 bases stayed unmatched. CDR3 loop: CSAESLTSGPYEQYF. DNA of the CDR3: TGCAGTGCTGAGTCCTTGACTAGCGGTCCCTACGAGCAGTACTTC.

This clonotype is medium-sized within its sample. V gene TRBV6-1 combines with J gene TRBJ2-5; either TRBD1 or TRBD2 may fit D (5 bases each). The V end was cut by 9 bases, the J end by 5 bases, with 28 bases between. The length of the CDR3 is 17 residues. Looked up from germline, CDR1 is MNHNS and CDR2 is SASEGT. The DNA of the CDR3 is TGTGCCAGTGAACAGGATTGGCTAGCACCTCCGGCTGAGACCCAGTACTTC. As protein: CASEQDWLAPPAETQYF.

By its share, this clonotype is medium-sized (0.01 to 0.1%). Germline and junction disagree at one end, which may indicate a read error. This chain joins TRBV11-2 and TRBJ2-5; D possibly corresponds to TRBD2 (6 bases). In germline, CDR1 is SGHAT, CDR2 FQNNGV. The CDR3 sequence is 15 residues long. The CDR3 DNA reads TGTGCCAGCAGCTTAGATGATTACGGCGGGGAGACCCAGTGCTTC. This gives the protein CASSLDDYGGETQCF.